The clone carrying this TCR beta chain was seen many times. The antigen is undetermined. Unmatched junction bases numbered 4, after V lost 7 bases and J lost 8 bases. The CDR3 has 13 amino acids. Germline values: CDR1 SGHTA, CDR2 FQGNSA. These data are taken from a study of CD8 T cells in ankylosing spondylitis. General observations from the study: Relatively scarce in peripheral blood, disease-linked clones were CD8+. Reportedly, significant enrichment of disease-linked clones occurred in matched ankylosing spondylitis synovial fluid. About 8 highly homologous variants made up a TCR beta motif, and this motif appeared characteristic of ankylosing spondylitis blood.

Quantitative 5'-RACE with molecular barcodes produced the TCR beta libraries. TCRdb passed the 5' RACE reads through MiXCR, listing each CDR3 protein once. This table has about 130,000 distinct CDR3 sequences, around 7% appearing once. This chain joins TRBV7-2 and TRBJ1-6; 8 bases align to TRBD1. The TCR comes from a male donor with ankylosing spondylitis or in good health (not recorded which). Material for sequencing was blood, either unsorted or a sorted T cell fraction (not recorded which). CDR3 sequence reads: CASMVQGDSPLHF. For the CDR3, the DNA is TGTGCCAGCATGGTACAGGGGGATTCACCCCTCCACTTT.